The clone carrying this T cell receptor beta chain turned up a few times. Its antigen is unknown. These data are taken from a study of identical twins. In TCRdb, the 5' RACE reads were re-called with MiXCR into one record per CDR3 protein. The sample consists of around 370,000 distinct CDR3 sequences, 9% of them appearing once. Findings and limits, study-wide: Reduced insertions were recorded for abundant cord blood beta clonotypes, with no such pattern in memory repertoires. Out-of-frame alpha sequences common to twins exhibited an excess of low generation probability. Twins shared beta out-of-frame sequences in excess, but this excess was weaker.

CDR1 DFQATT and CDR2 SNEGSKA come from the germline V gene (reference sequence). CDR3 length equals 13 residues. V lost 4 bases and J 6 bases, leaving 16 bases between the germline ends. This sequence originates from a woman in her 50s in good health. The material sequenced was naive T cells sorted from blood. The chain employs TRBV20-1 and TRBJ2-7; D uncertain. CDR3: CSAINPGRPEQYF. CDR3 coding DNA: TGCAGTGCTATAAACCCCGGGCGTCCCGAGCAGTACTTC.